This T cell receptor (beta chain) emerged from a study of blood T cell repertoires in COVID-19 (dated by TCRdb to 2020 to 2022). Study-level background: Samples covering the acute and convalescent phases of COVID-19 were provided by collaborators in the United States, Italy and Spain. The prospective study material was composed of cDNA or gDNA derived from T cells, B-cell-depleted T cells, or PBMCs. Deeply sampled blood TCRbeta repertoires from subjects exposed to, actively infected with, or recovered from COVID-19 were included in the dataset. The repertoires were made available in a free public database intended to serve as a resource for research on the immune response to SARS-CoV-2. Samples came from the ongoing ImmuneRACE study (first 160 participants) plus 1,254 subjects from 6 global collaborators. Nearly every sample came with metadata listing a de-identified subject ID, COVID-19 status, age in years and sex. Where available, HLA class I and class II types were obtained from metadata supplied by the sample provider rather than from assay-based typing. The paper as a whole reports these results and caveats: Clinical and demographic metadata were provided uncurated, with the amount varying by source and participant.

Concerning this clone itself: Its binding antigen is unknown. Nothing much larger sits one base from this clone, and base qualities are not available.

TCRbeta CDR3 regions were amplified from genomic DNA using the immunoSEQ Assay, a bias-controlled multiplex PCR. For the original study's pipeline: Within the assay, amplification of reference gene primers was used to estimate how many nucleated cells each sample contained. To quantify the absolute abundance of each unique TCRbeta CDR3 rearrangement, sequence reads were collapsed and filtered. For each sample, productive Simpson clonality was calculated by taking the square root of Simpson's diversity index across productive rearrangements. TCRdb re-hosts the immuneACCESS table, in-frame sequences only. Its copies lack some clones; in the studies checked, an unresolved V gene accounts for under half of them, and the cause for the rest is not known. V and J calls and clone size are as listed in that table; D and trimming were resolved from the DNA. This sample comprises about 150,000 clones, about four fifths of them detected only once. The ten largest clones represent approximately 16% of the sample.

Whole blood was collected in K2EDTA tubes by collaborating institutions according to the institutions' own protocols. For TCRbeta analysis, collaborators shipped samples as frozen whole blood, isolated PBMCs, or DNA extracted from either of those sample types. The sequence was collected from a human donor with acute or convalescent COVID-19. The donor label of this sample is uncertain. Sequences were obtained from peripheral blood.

The CDR3 has the sequence CASSQDGSGSGNTIYF. The nucleotide sequence reads as follows: TGCGCCAGCAGCCAAGATGGGAGCGGCTCTGGAAACACCATATATTTT. This receptor chain uses TRBV4-3 and TRBJ1-3; no confident D gene assignment can be made. Cut back by 0 bases and 0 bases, the V and J ends lie 9 bases apart. CDR1 is given as LGHNA and CDR2 as YSLEER, both from the germline V gene. From cysteine to phenylalanine, the CDR3 is 16 amino acids long. Only the CDR3 portion is preserved as DNA: 48 bases, with reading frame beginning at the first base.